This T cell receptor beta chain emerged from a study of response to subunit inactivated influenza vaccine. Study-wide results and caveats: T cells newly recruited by each seasonal influenza vaccination are few, the authors suggested.

TCRdb reanalysed the RT-PCR reads using MiXCR and keeps one entry per CDR3 protein. The top ten clones hold around 12% of a sample with around 500,000 distinct CDR3 sequences, approximately 10% of them seen once. In the case of this clonotype: Its antigen is unidentified.

The sample in question was PBMCs from blood, obtained roughly 6 weeks after vaccination. This sequence originates from a man in his fifties who received an inactivated influenza vaccine.

Here the CDR3 DNA reads TGTGCCAGCAGCCAGGAGGGACTAGCGGGCAACAATGAGCAGTTCTTC. It codes for CASSQEGLAGNNEQFF. This chain connects TRBV4-2 to TRBJ2-1; 12 bases are a match to TRBD2. There are 16 residues in the CDR3. Looked up from germline, CDR1 is LGHNA and CDR2 is YNFKEQ. With V trimmed by 3 bases and J by 5 bases, 5 bases remained unmatched.